This TCR beta chain was observed in a study of post-analysis software for immune sequencing data. Whole-study context: Patients had relapsing-remitting, secondary progressive or progressive-relapsing multiple sclerosis; some lacked subtype.

Study findings and constraints: Five or six TRBV segments were significantly more frequent in patients than in controls. TRBV5-6, TRBV5-1 and TRBV20-1 were among these segments.

The CDR3 totals 15 residues. V was shortened by 6 bases and J by 0 bases, with 9 bases between the two germline ends. With regard to this clonotype: Its antigen remains unknown.

Tagging with unique molecular identifiers was a feature of the TCR beta cDNA libraries. A single record per CDR3 protein comes from TCRdb applying MiXCR to the PCR reads. The table shows approximately 440,000 distinct CDR3 sequences, with under 55% occurring only once. This receptor was taken from a girl aged 5 to 17 with multiple sclerosis. The V gene is TRBV12-3 or TRBV12-4, the J gene TRBJ2-6; D unresolved. Specimen: blood. CDR3 nucleotides: TGTGCCAGCAGCCCCGTTGGCTCTGGGGCCAACGTCCTGACTTTC. Translating gives CASSPVGSGANVLTF.